This TCR beta chain appears in the sequencing data of a study of OX40 agonist ivuxolimab in advanced cancers. Whole-study context: Each patient was given ivuxolimab into a vein every 2 weeks, at 0.01 to 10 mg/kg. One patient with hepatocellular carcinoma and two with cutaneous melanoma, three in all, had partial responses.

The CDR3 runs 15 residues. The V gene lost 2 bases and the J gene lost 5 bases, with 16 bases spanning the gap. Looked up from germline, CDR1 is SGHRS and CDR2 is YFSETQ. The method was immunoSEQ multiplex PCR; TCRdb's version includes in-frame clones alone and lacks a portion of them. The table has 80,000 to 95,000 clones, 80% to 90% seen once; the top ten hold under 2%. This clone was counted once. This specimen consisted of CD4+ or CD8+ T cells sorted from blood, obtained in a trial of the OX40 agonist ivuxolimab. The gene calls are TRBV5-1 and TRBJ2-5; D may be TRBD1 (6 bases). This sequence was found in an adult with an advanced solid tumor such as melanoma, head and neck, liver or kidney cancer. The CDR3 DNA reads TGCGCCAGCAGCTTCGGTACAGGGCTAGTGGAGACCCAGTACTTC. The encoded protein is CASSFGTGLVETQYF.